This entry lists 3 T cell receptor beta chains sequenced from one sample in a study of blood T cell repertoires in COVID-19 (dated by TCRdb to 2019 to 2021). Library preparation used the immunoSEQ multiplex PCR assay. TCRdb holds this immuneACCESS table with in-frame rearrangements only. Some clones are missing; in checked studies, unresolved V genes explain under half, and the rest has no known cause. This sample holds 35,000 to 45,000 clones; 85% were observed only once. The ten top clones hold roughly 5% of the sample. The specimen was peripheral blood. The source of these receptors is a man between 50 and 59 years old with active COVID-19.

This clone was counted a single time. The chain has TRBV18 and TRBJ2-3, with D perhaps matching TRBD2 (5 bases). V lost 2 bases and J 0 bases, leaving 12 bases between the germline ends. The CDR3 has 16 amino acids. Looked up from germline, CDR1 is KGHSH and CDR2 is LQKENI. In DNA, the CDR3 is TGTGCCAGCTCACCAATCCGGGATCCGAGCACAGATACGCAGTATTTT. Its protein product is CASSPIRDPSTDTQYF.

The chain carries TRBV27 and TRBJ1-6; D not certain. This CDR3 is built from 13 residues. Trimming took off 1 base at V and 8 bases at J, with 6 bases between the two ends. The germline V gene encodes CDR1 MNHEY and CDR2 SMNVEV (reference sequence). In DNA, the CDR3 is TGTGCCAGCAGTTTATTGGGCTATTCACCCCTCCACTTT. Translating it yields CASSLLGYSPLHF.

This chain uses TRBV7-8 with TRBJ2-7; no firm D call. The CDR3 spans 13 residues. Germline CDR1 SGHVS, CDR2 FQNEAQ. V was shortened by 1 base and J by 4 bases, with 8 bases between the two germline ends. CDR3 DNA: TGTGCCAGCAGCTTAGGTCCCCAATACGAGCAGTACTTC. Protein: CASSLGPQYEQYF.